This is a list of T cell receptor beta chains from one sample in a study of T cell changes during pregnancy in multiple sclerosis. The protocol was immunoSEQ multiplex PCR, while the TCRdb copy is restricted to in-frame clones and leaves out a portion. In the table there are some 55,000 clones, around 92% of which are singletons. Material: peripheral blood, obtained after pregnancy. Every receptor here comes from a female donor in good health, enrolled as a control in a pregnancy study. Both conserved end residues are part of each CDR3. D genes are given only for firm matches. Not all rows give a size; the values are once, few, many and, for expanded clones, a class.

cdr3_aa	cdr3_nt	clone_size	v_call	d_call	cdr3_length	j_call
CASSPRADRGLTDTQYF	TGTGCCAGCTCACCACGGGCGGACAGGGGGCTCACAGATACGCAGTATTTT	-	TRBV18	TRBD1	17	TRBJ2-3
CATSTNRGRNQPQHF	TGTGCCACCAGCACGAACAGGGGTAGAAATCAGCCCCAGCATTTT	-	TRBV15	TRBD1	15	TRBJ1-5
CASSSQGLRTDTQYF	TGTGCCAGTAGTAGCCAGGGGCTCCGCACAGATACGCAGTATTTT	-	TRBV19	-	15	TRBJ2-3
CASSRGLAGGPSTDTQYF	TGCGCCAGCAGCCGAGGACTAGCGGGGGGCCCTAGCACAGATACGCAGTATTTT	-	TRBV5-1	TRBD2	18	TRBJ2-3
CASSLFWTVPSGANVLTF	TGTGCCAGCAGTTTATTCTGGACAGTTCCCTCTGGGGCCAACGTCCTGACTTTC	once	TRBV27	-	18	TRBJ2-6
CASSLGSGVGEQFF	TGTGCCAGCAGCTTGGGTAGCGGGGTGGGAGAGCAGTTCTTC	-	TRBV5-5	TRBD2	14	TRBJ2-1
CASSGRAGINIQYF	TGTGCCAGCAGTGGCAGGGCCGGAATAAACATTCAGTACTTC	-	TRBV6-1	-	14	TRBJ2-4
CASSTGGYETQYF	TGCGCCAGCAGTACAGGGGGCTATGAGACCCAGTACTTC	-	TRBV5-1	TRBD1	13	TRBJ2-5
CASSSVRGPNYGYTF	TGTGCCAGCAGCTCGGTCAGGGGACCTAACTATGGCTACACCTTC	few	TRBV11-2	-	15	TRBJ1-2
CASSSDRGPGTEAFF	TGTGCCAGTAGTTCGGACAGGGGGCCTGGCACTGAAGCTTTCTTT	-	TRBV19	TRBD1	15	TRBJ1-1
CASSSDGLHETNQPQHF	TGTGCCAGCAGCTCAGATGGACTTCACGAGACCAATCAGCCCCAGCATTTT	-	TRBV7-6	-	17	TRBJ1-5
CSVLGQGTNEKLFF	TGCAGCGTATTAGGGCAGGGAACTAATGAAAAACTGTTTTTT	-	TRBV29-1	-	14	TRBJ1-4
CATGHRGYNEQFF	TGTGCCACCGGGCACAGGGGGTACAATGAGCAGTTCTTC	-	TRBV15	TRBD1	13	TRBJ2-1
CASSDGQRAQPQHF	TGTGCCAGCAGCGACGGACAGAGGGCTCAGCCCCAGCATTTT	-	TRBV7-8	-	14	TRBJ1-5
CASGLSGGSGYTF	TGTGCTAGTGGTTTGTCAGGGGGCTCTGGCTACACCTTC	-	TRBV12-5	TRBD1	13	TRBJ1-2
CASSPPGGDQPQHF	TGTGCCAGCAGCCCCCCCGGGGGGGATCAGCCCCAGCATTTT	-	TRBV9	-	14	TRBJ1-5
CASSVGGTGETQYF	TGTGCCAGCAGCGTAGGAGGGACAGGGGAGACCCAGTACTTC	-	TRBV9	TRBD1	14	TRBJ2-5
CASSPESASTGELFF	TGTGCCAGCAGCCCGGAGAGCGCTTCCACCGGGGAGCTGTTTTTT	-	TRBV4-2	-	15	TRBJ2-2
CASSYSRSSNTGELFF	TGTGCCAGCAGTTACTCGAGGAGCTCGAACACCGGGGAGCTGTTTTTT	-	TRBV6-5	-	16	TRBJ2-2
CASSSGYPNTEAFF	TGTGCCAGCAGTTCGGGATATCCGAACACTGAAGCTTTCTTT	-	TRBV25-1	-	14	TRBJ1-1
CASSLTPLSGRNPYEQYF	TGCGCCAGCAGCTTGACCCCTTTGAGCGGGAGGAACCCCTACGAGCAGTACTTC	-	TRBV5-1	TRBD2	18	TRBJ2-7
CASSFGMNTEAFF	TGTGCCAGCAGTTTCGGGATGAACACTGAAGCTTTCTTT	-	TRBV27	-	13	TRBJ1-1
CASSLDTSTDTQYF	TGTGCCAGCAGCTTGGACACAAGCACAGATACGCAGTATTTT	-	TRBV5-6	-	14	TRBJ2-3
CASSSQGLGNQPQHF	TGTGCCAGCAGCTCACAGGGTCTGGGCAATCAGCCCCAGCATTTT	-	TRBV5-6	-	15	TRBJ1-5
CASSEYMYGYRNTEAFF	TGTGCCAGCAGTGAATATATGTATGGGTACAGGAACACTGAAGCTTTCTTT	-	TRBV25-1	-	17	TRBJ1-1
CAGGSGFTDTQYF	TGTGCTGGGGGTTCGGGGTTCACAGATACGCAGTATTTT	-	TRBV12-5	-	13	TRBJ2-3
CAWTGLAGGITGELFF	TGTGCCTGGACCGGACTAGCGGGAGGAATAACCGGGGAGCTGTTTTTT	-	TRBV30	TRBD2	16	TRBJ2-2
CASSASGGPSSTGELFF	TGTGCCAGCAGTGCCTCGGGGGGGCCTTCGAGCACCGGGGAGCTGTTTTTT	-	TRBV6-4	TRBD2	17	TRBJ2-2
CASSQREGMNTQYF	TGTGCCAGCAGCCAGCGGGAGGGCATGAATACGCAGTATTTT	-	TRBV7-9	TRBD2	14	TRBJ2-3
CASSLSGTNIGAKNIQYF	TGTGCCAGCAGCTTATCCGGGACAAATATTGGGGCCAAAAACATTCAGTACTTC	-	TRBV5-6	-	18	TRBJ2-4
CASSLGALSTDTQYF	TGTGCCAGCAGCTTGGGGGCACTCAGCACAGATACGCAGTATTTT	-	TRBV5-8	-	15	TRBJ2-3
CASSLDSVDRYF	TGTGCCAGCAGCTTAGATAGCGTGGATAGGTACTTC	-	TRBV11-2	-	12	TRBJ2-7
CSALTGDTQYF	TGCAGTGCTCTGACAGGGGATACGCAGTATTTT	-	TRBV20-1	TRBD1	11	TRBJ2-3
CASSPRWGEVGGADTQYF	TGCGCCAGCAGCCCAAGGTGGGGGGAGGTCGGTGGTGCAGATACGCAGTATTTT	-	TRBV5-1	-	18	TRBJ2-3
CASSFGRAPEGQYF	TGTGCCAGCAGCTTCGGTAGAGCCCCCGAGGGGCAGTACTTC	-	TRBV7-9	-	14	TRBJ2-7
CASSWTAYYNSPLHF	TGTGCCAGCAGTTGGACAGCCTACTATAATTCACCCCTCCACTTT	-	TRBV6-5	-	15	TRBJ1-6
CASSKKPGGRGYGYTF	TGTGCCAGCAGCAAAAAGCCGGGGGGGCGCGGCTATGGCTACACCTTC	-	TRBV21-1	-	16	TRBJ1-2
CASSKNRGTEAFF	TGTGCCAGCAGTAAAAACAGGGGCACTGAAGCTTTCTTT	-	TRBV6-1	TRBD1	13	TRBJ1-1
CASSPSFSSYNSPLHF	TGTGCCAGCAGCCCTTCTTTTAGCTCCTATAATTCACCCCTCCACTTT	-	TRBV7-2	-	16	TRBJ1-6
CASSGSGGAAFF	TGTGCCAGCAGTGGTAGCGGGGGGGCCGCGTTCTTC	-	TRBV6-1	TRBD2	12	TRBJ2-1
CASSIDLRGSAGNTIYF	TGTGCCAGTAGTATAGATCTCCGCGGGTCAGCTGGAAACACCATATATTTT	-	TRBV19	-	17	TRBJ1-3
CASRRQGAGNTIYF	TGTGCCAGCCGGCGACAGGGGGCAGGAAACACCATATATTTT	-	TRBV6-5	TRBD1	14	TRBJ1-3
CASSSRVAALSTDTQYF	TGCGCCAGCAGCTCCCGGGTAGCGGCCCTTAGCACAGATACGCAGTATTTT	-	TRBV5-1	-	17	TRBJ2-3
CASSLWVAGWNSPLHF	TGTGCCAGCAGCCTTTGGGTGGCAGGCTGGAATTCACCCCTCCACTTT	-	TRBV5-8	-	16	TRBJ1-6
CASSLEGQGPGGEQYF	TGTGCCAGCAGCTTGGAGGGACAGGGGCCCGGGGGCGAGCAGTACTTC	-	TRBV5-4	TRBD1	16	TRBJ2-7
CASGLWGGTNEKLFF	TGTGCTAGTGGTTTGTGGGGAGGTACTAATGAAAAACTGTTTTTT	-	TRBV12-5	-	15	TRBJ1-4
CASSTGRGREEKLFF	TGTGCCAGCTCAACGGGCAGGGGGCGAGAGGAAAAACTGTTTTTT	-	TRBV2	TRBD1	15	TRBJ1-4
CASSPGAGGSTRNEQFF	TGTGCCAGCAGCCCAGGCGCAGGGGGCTCTACGCGCAATGAGCAGTTCTTC	-	TRBV7-6	TRBD1	17	TRBJ2-1
CASSPRGTERLETQYF	TGTGCCAGCAGTCCCCGGGGGACGGAGAGGCTCGAGACCCAGTACTTC	-	TRBV27	-	16	TRBJ2-5
CARRDSSGNTIYF	TGTGCCAGGAGGGACAGCTCTGGAAACACCATATATTTT	-	TRBV2	TRBD1	13	TRBJ1-3
CASSLDDRGLYGYTF	TGTGCCAGCAGCTTAGACGACAGGGGGCTGTATGGCTACACCTTC	-	TRBV7-8	TRBD1	15	TRBJ1-2